A single T cell receptor (beta chain) is shown here with its context. This record belongs to a study of T cells after somatic rescue of genetic block. The V and J ends lost 3 bases and 9 bases respectively, with 16 bases between them. This CDR3 has 13 residues. CDR1 is SGHRS, CDR2 YFSETQ, per germline. Libraries were prepared by immunoSEQ multiplex PCR; TCRdb keeps only in-frame clonotypes and omits some of them. The data show about 68,000 clones, 80% to 95% seen once. The TCR was taken from a man aged 35-49 years. The V call is TRBV5-1, the J call TRBJ2-7; D possibly corresponds to TRBD2 (5 bases). Sequencing was done on a sample of peripheral blood mononuclear cells (PBMCs). DNA of the CDR3: TGCGCCAGCAGCTCGGACGGGAATCTTGGGCAGTACTTC. It yields the protein CASSSDGNLGQYF.